The 14 T cell receptor beta chains below all came from one sample that was sequenced in a study of blood T cell repertoires in COVID-19. Libraries were prepared by immunoSEQ multiplex PCR; TCRdb keeps only in-frame clonotypes and omits some of them. The table has 200,000 to 250,000 clones, 75% to 85% seen once. Sequencing was carried out using peripheral blood. The receptors were gathered from a man aged 50 to 59 with active or convalescent COVID-19.

The chain joins TRBV27 to TRBJ1-1, with D tentatively TRBD1 (5 bases). This CDR3 has 14 amino acids. The germline CDR1 and CDR2 sequences are MNHEY and SMNVEV (reference sequence). V dropped 8 bases and J dropped 3 bases, with 16 bases sitting between them. CDR3 coding DNA: TGTGCCAGCTCCGCGACAGTTGGGTACACTGAAGCTTTCTTT. This encodes CASSATVGYTEAFF.

The chain couples TRBV28 to TRBJ2-7, with TRBD2 matching over 10 bases. J gave up 7 bases and V 6 bases, and 6 bases lay outside the gene matches. The CDR3 has 13 amino acids. Germline values: CDR1 MDHEN, CDR2 SYDVKM. This CDR3 reads CASRLAGTPEQYV. For the CDR3, the DNA is TGTGCCAGCAGACTAGCGGGGACTCCAGAGCAGTACGTC.

This clone was seen a handful of times. This chain links TRBV18 with TRBJ1-2; possible D gene TRBD1, 6 bases. Trimming left V 3 bases short and J 8 bases short, with 16 bases between. CDR1 and CDR2 (germline): KGHSH, LQKENI. This CDR3 comprises 14 residues. CDR3 in amino acids: CASSPGAKGVGYTF. For the CDR3, the DNA is TGTGCCAGCTCACCGGGGGCAAAGGGAGTGGGCTACACCTTC. Together with reference TRBV18 and TRBJ1-2, the CDR3 gives the full variable domain: NAGVMQNPRHLVRRRGQEARLRCSPMKGHSHVYWYRQLPEEGLKFMVYLQKENIIDESGMPKERFSAEFPKEGPSILRIQQVVRGDSAAYFCASSPGAKGVGYTFGSGTRLTVV.

This chain links TRBV5-8 with TRBJ2-1, with unresolved D. From germline, CDR1 is SGHTS and CDR2 YDEGEE. Trimming took 1 base from V and 6 from J, leaving 17 bases between them. This CDR3 is built from 16 residues. In DNA, the CDR3 is TGTGCCAGCAGCTTGCAGGCTACAGCCTGGTCCAATGAGCAGTTCTTC. Its translation: CASSLQATAWSNEQFF.

A remark on this clone: A read error may produce the germline difference seen at one junction end. Other DNA sequences from this sample encode an identical CDR3 as well. This chain connects TRBV4-1 to TRBJ2-2; a weak D match, TRBD1 (6 bases). The CDR3 totals 16 residues. The germline V gene encodes CDR1 MGHRA and CDR2 YSYEKL. CDR3: CASSQDPTGETGELFF. The DNA of the CDR3 is TGCGCCAGCAGCCAAGATCCGACAGGAGAAACCGGAGAGCTGTTTTTT.

The sample holds one count of this clone. This chain uses TRBV4-3 with TRBJ1-2; no reliable D call. The germline CDR1 and CDR2 sequences are LGHNA and YSLEER. This CDR3 spans 15 amino acids. V was cut by 0 bases and J by 3 bases, with 11 bases left in between. The CDR3: CASSQDSREHYGYTF. CDR3 DNA sequence: TGCGCCAGCAGCCAAGATTCACGGGAGCACTATGGCTACACCTTC.

The chain has TRBV25-1 and TRBJ1-2; 8 positions agree with TRBD1. The CDR3 totals 14 residues. The V and J ends lost 0 bases and 4 bases, in that order; junction bases with no gene match: 1. Per germline, CDR1 MGHDK and CDR2 SYGVNS. CDR3 in amino acids: CASSEYGQGYGYTF. The CDR3 DNA sequence: TGTGCCAGCAGTGAATATGGACAGGGCTATGGCTACACCTTC.

CDR3 sequence: CASSLLGRANSPLHF. DNA of the CDR3: TGTGCCAGCAGTTTATTGGGCAGAGCTAATTCACCCCTCCACTTT. This chain joins TRBV27 and TRBJ1-6; no clear D gene. The CDR3 totals 15 residues. Germline-derived CDR1 and CDR2 are MNHEY and SMNVEV (reference sequence). V was trimmed by 1 base and J by 6 bases, leaving 10 bases between them.

The chain uses TRBV19 and TRBJ2-1; a weak D match, TRBD1 (6 bases). This CDR3 is 15 amino acids long. V shed 5 bases and J shed 10 bases, with 21 bases lying between them. The germline gives CDR1 LNHDA, CDR2 SQIVND (reference sequence). DNA of the CDR3: TGTGCCAGTAGTTTAACCCGGACAGTCCCGGGGGAGCAGTTCTTC. Translation gives CASSLTRTVPGEQFF.

The chain employs TRBV5-1 and TRBJ2-2, with 7 bases identical to TRBD2. CDR1 is SGHRS, CDR2 YFSETQ, per germline. The CDR3 loop spans 17 amino acids. V lost 0 bases, J lost 3 bases, and 8 bases stayed unmatched. DNA of the CDR3: TGCGCCAGCAGCTTGGTCGGGGGACTACACGACACCGGGGAGCTGTTTTTT. Protein: CASSLVGGLHDTGELFF.

The CDR3 loop reads CATSARGGNTIYF. As DNA, the CDR3 is TGTGCCACCAGTGCCCGGGGGGGAAACACCATATATTTT. This chain connects TRBV24-1 to TRBJ1-3, with D possibly matching TRBD1 (5 bases). V lost 5 bases and J lost 4, with 8 bases in between. This CDR3 has 13 amino acids. Looked up from germline, CDR1 is KGHDR and CDR2 is SFDVKD.

The genes are TRBV12-3 or TRBV12-4 and TRBJ2-4, with 9 bases identical to TRBD1. This CDR3 comprises 13 residues. V was clipped by 7 bases and J by 6 bases; unmatched bases: 4. In DNA form, the CDR3 reads TGTGCCAGCACCCCGGGACAGGGAAACATTCAGTACTTC. Protein: CASTPGQGNIQYF.

The gene calls are TRBV6-5 and TRBJ2-7, with a tentative D call TRBD2 (6 bases). This CDR3 region has 14 residues. V dropped 0 bases and J dropped 6 bases, with 12 bases sitting between them. The germline gives CDR1 MNHEY, CDR2 SVGAGI. The CDR3 nucleotides read TGTGCCAGCAGTTACTCTCCCGTGGGGGGCGAGCAGTACTTC. Amino acids: CASSYSPVGGEQYF.

This clone has a single count. The J gene is TRBJ1-5, the V gene TRBV2; tentatively, D is TRBD1 (5 bases). Trimming left V 3 bases short and J 5 bases short, with 8 bases between. The CDR3 is 13 residues long. Germline lookup yields CDR1 SNHLY and CDR2 FYNNEI. For the CDR3, the DNA is TGTGCCAGCAGTGAGGGGCCTTATCAGCCCCAGCATTTT. As protein: CASSEGPYQPQHF. Together with reference TRBV2 and TRBJ1-5, the CDR3 gives the full variable domain: EPEVTQTPSHQVTQMGQEVILRCVPISNHLYFYWYRQILGQKVEFLVSFYNNEISEKSEIFDDQFSVERPDGSNFTLKIRSTKLEDSAMYFCASSEGPYQPQHFGDGTRLSIL.